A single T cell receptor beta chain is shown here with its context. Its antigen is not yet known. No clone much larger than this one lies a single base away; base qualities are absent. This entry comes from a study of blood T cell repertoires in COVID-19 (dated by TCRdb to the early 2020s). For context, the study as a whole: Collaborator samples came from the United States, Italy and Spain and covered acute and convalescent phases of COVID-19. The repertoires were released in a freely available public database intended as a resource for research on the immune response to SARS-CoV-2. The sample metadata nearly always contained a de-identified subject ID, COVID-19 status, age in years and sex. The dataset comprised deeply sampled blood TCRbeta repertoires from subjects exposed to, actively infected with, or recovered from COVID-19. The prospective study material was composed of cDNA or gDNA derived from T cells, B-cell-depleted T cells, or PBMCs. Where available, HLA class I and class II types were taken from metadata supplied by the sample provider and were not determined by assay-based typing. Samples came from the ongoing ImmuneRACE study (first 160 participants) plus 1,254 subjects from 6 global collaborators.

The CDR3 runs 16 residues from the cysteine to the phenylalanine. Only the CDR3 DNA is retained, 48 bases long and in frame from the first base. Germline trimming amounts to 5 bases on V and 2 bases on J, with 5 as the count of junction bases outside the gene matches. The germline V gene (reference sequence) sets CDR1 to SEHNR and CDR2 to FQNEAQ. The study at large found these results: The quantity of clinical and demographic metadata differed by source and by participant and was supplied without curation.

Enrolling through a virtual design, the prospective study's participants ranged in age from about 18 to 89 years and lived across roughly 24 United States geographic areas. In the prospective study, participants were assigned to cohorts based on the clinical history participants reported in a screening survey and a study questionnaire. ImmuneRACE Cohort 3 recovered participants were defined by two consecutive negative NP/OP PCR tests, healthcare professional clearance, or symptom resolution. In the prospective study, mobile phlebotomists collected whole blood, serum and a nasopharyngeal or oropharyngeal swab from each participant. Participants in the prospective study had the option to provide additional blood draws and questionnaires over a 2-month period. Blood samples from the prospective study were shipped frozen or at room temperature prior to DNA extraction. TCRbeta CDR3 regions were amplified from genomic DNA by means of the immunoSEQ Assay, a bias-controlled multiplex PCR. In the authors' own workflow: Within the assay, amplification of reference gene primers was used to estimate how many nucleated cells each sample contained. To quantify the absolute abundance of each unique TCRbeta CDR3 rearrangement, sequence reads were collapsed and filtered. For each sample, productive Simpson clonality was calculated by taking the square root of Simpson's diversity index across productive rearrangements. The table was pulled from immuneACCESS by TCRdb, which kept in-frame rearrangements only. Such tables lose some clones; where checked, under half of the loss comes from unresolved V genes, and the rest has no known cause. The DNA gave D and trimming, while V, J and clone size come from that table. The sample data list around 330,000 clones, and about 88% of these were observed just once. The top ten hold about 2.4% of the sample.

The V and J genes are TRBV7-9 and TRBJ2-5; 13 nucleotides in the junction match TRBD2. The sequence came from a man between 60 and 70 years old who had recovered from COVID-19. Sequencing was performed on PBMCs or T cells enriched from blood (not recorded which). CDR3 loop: CASSLGTSGAQETQYF. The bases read TGTGCCAGCAGCCTGGGGACTAGCGGGGCTCAAGAGACCCAGTACTTC. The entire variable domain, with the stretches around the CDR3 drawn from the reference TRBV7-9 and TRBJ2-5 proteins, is DTGVSQNPRHKITKRGQNVTFRCDPISEHNRLYWYRQTLGQGPEFLTYFQNEAQLEKSRLLSDRFSAERPKGSFSTLEIQRTEQGDSAMYLCASSLGTSGAQETQYFGPGTRLLVL.